Each of the 29 T cell receptor beta chains below was sequenced from the same sample in a study of CD8+ T cells in alopecia areata. After isolation, RNA underwent reverse transcription to generate cDNA as the sequencing template. The repertoire was sequenced with immunoSEQ multiplex PCR; TCRdb's copy has only in-frame clones and lacks some. The sample yields around 150,000 clones, about three fifths seen once. The sample comprised CD4+ T cells sorted from blood. Source of these receptors: a human donor in good health.

J is TRBJ2-5 and V is TRBV5-4; 12 bases map to TRBD2. Germline V gene data show CDR1 as SGHNT and CDR2 as YYREEE (reference sequence). After removal of 2 bases from V and 7 bases from J, the junction contained 6 bases not matched to a gene. The CDR3 is 15 amino acids. This CDR3 reads CASSLLAGGIGTQYF. The CDR3 DNA sequence: TGTGCCAGCAGCTTACTAGCGGGAGGAATTGGGACCCAGTACTTC.

Written as DNA, the CDR3 is TGTGCCAGCAGGACCACCACTGAGCAGTTCTTC. It translates to CASRTTTEQFF. V is TRBV6-5 and J is TRBJ2-1, with unresolved D. The germline V gene has CDR1 MNHEY and CDR2 SVGAGI. This CDR3 has 11 residues. V dropped 6 bases and J dropped 9 bases, with 9 bases sitting between them.

This clone appeared a few times. V is TRBV9 and J is TRBJ2-7; 8 nucleotides line up with TRBD2. J was trimmed by 3 bases and V by 1 base; bases with no gene match: 3. Germline CDR1 is SGDLS and CDR2 is YYNGEE. The CDR3 length is 14 residues. The CDR3 protein is CASSVKAGVYEQYF. CDR3 nucleotides: TGTGCCAGCAGCGTAAAAGCGGGAGTCTACGAGCAGTACTTC.

The chain carries TRBV6-5 and TRBJ2-5, with a weak D call TRBD1 (5 bases). Trimming left V 2 bases short and J 2 bases short, with 9 bases between. This CDR3 has 14 amino acids. The V gene's germline CDR1 is MNHEY and CDR2 SVGAGI. CDR3 nucleotide sequence: TGTGCCAGCAGTTACAGGCCAGGGCAAGAGACCCAGTACTTC. It yields the protein CASSYRPGQETQYF.

A few counts support this clone. CDR3 DNA: TGTGCCTGGAGTTATAATGAAAAACTGTTTTTT. Translation gives CAWSYNEKLFF. The chain joins TRBV30 to TRBJ1-4; no firm D call. Germline CDR1 and CDR2: GTSNPN and SVGIG (reference sequence). The CDR3 is 11 amino acids. Trimming stripped 2 bases from V and 4 bases from J, with 2 bases between.

A single count supports this clone. The chain has TRBV6-6 and TRBJ1-5; 7 bases are shared with TRBD1. The germline CDR1 and CDR2 sequences are MNHNY and SVGAGI (reference sequence). V trimming: 7 bases; J trimming: 5 bases; junction bases outside the gene matches: 8. The length of the CDR3 is 14 residues. Here the CDR3 reads CASTPGQRDQPQHF. The DNA for the CDR3 is TGTGCCAGCACCCCGGGACAGAGAGATCAGCCCCAGCATTTT.

This chain links TRBV27 with TRBJ2-5; tentatively, D is TRBD1 (5 bases). The CDR3 spans 16 residues. Trimming left V 3 bases short and J 4 bases short, with 18 bases between. CDR1 is MNHEY and CDR2 is SMNVEV in the germline V gene (reference sequence). The CDR3 region has the DNA TGTGCCAGCAGTTTTTATCGGTTAGGGGAACCAGAGACCCAGTACTTC. Translated, it gives CASSFYRLGEPETQYF.

The chain recombines TRBV29-1 with TRBJ2-1; 8 bases fit TRBD2. The CDR3 extends over 14 amino acids. Germline CDR1 and CDR2: SQVTM and ANQGSEA. The junction had 8 bases not matched to a gene; V was cut back by 4 bases and J by 6 bases. The CDR3 loop reads CSVVPGLVSNEQFF. The CDR3 DNA sequence: TGCAGCGTTGTACCGGGACTAGTCTCCAATGAGCAGTTCTTC.

J is TRBJ2-7 and V is TRBV7-2; possibly TRBD2 for D (5 bases). The CDR3 totals 15 residues. Trimming removed 0 bases from V and 1 base from J, with 10 bases in between. Germline V gene data show CDR1 as SGHTA and CDR2 as FQGNSA. CDR3 protein: CASSLAAVLSYEQYF. For the CDR3, the DNA is TGTGCCAGCAGCTTAGCAGCGGTACTATCCTACGAGCAGTACTTC.

The chain joins TRBV27 to TRBJ1-5; D is possibly TRBD1 (5 bases). The germline V gene encodes CDR1 MNHEY and CDR2 SMNVEV (reference sequence). Trimming removed 4 bases at V and 6 bases at J, with 13 bases between. This CDR3 has 14 residues. In DNA form, the CDR3 reads TGTGCCAGCAGTTCGGTAGGGACCGGTCAGCCCCAGCATTTT. Its protein is CASSSVGTGQPQHF.

This clone was counted between two and nine times. Other DNA variants within this sample encode the same CDR3. This chain uses TRBV5-1 with TRBJ2-7, with D tentatively TRBD1 (6 bases). This CDR3 has 12 amino acids. Germline values: CDR1 SGHRS, CDR2 YFSETQ. V shed 4 bases and J shed 4 bases, with 9 bases lying between them. The CDR3 reads CASSRDTYEQYF. The CDR3 bases are TGCGCCAGCAGCCGGGACACATACGAGCAGTACTTC.

V and J are TRBV7-9 and TRBJ2-3; 10 positions match TRBD2. Germline V gene lookup returns CDR1 SEHNR and CDR2 FQNEAQ (reference sequence). The CDR3 loop spans 16 amino acids. J was trimmed by 3 bases and V by 1 base; bases with no gene match: 4. The chain's CDR3 is CASSLVRTSGTDTQYF. The CDR3 DNA reads as TGTGCCAGCAGCTTAGTTAGGACTAGCGGAACAGATACGCAGTATTTT.

The genes are TRBV6-5 and TRBJ2-1; 9 bases fit TRBD2. V shed 6 bases and J 4 bases; nucleotides not matched to a gene: 4. The CDR3 is 14 amino acids. The germline V gene encodes CDR1 MNHEY and CDR2 SVGAGI. The CDR3 sequence is CASSTAGGYNEQFF. The CDR3 nucleotides read TGTGCCAGCAGCACAGCGGGAGGTTACAATGAGCAGTTCTTC.

This clone showed up just a few times. V usage is TRBV28 and J usage is TRBJ1-2; TRBD1 agrees at 7 bases. The CDR3 length is 13 residues. Unmatched junction bases numbered 5, after V lost 8 bases and J lost 2 bases. Germline values: CDR1 MDHEN, CDR2 SYDVKM. The CDR3 DNA reads TGTGCCAGCGTAGGGGGCGCGAACTATGGCTACACCTTC. This gives the protein CASVGGANYGYTF.

This chain connects TRBV28 to TRBJ2-5, with D possibly being TRBD1 (5 bases). This CDR3 is built from 15 residues. The germline CDR1 and CDR2 sequences are MDHEN and SYDVKM. V was trimmed by 8 bases and J by 4 bases, leaving 20 bases between them. The CDR3 loop reads CASPSARGPRETQYF. CDR3 in DNA: TGTGCCAGCCCATCGGCTAGGGGTCCCCGAGAGACCCAGTACTTC.

The chain recombines TRBV28 with TRBJ1-5, with no clear D. Germline V gene lookup returns CDR1 MDHEN and CDR2 SYDVKM. This CDR3 is 13 amino acids long. V lost 6 bases to trimming and J lost 0 bases, with 6 bases between them. CDR3 sequence reads: CASRRDSNQPQHF. The CDR3 nucleotides read TGTGCCAGCAGACGGGATAGCAATCAGCCCCAGCATTTT.

The gene calls are TRBV11-2 and TRBJ2-7; D unclear. The CDR3 is 15 amino acids. Trimming cost V 2 bases and J 0 bases, with 11 bases left between them. Germline V lookup: CDR1 SGHAT, CDR2 FQNNGV. The CDR3 region is CASSLSLVSSYEQYF. The CDR3 nucleotides read TGTGCCAGCAGCTTATCCCTGGTCAGCTCCTACGAGCAGTACTTC.

The chain links TRBV29-1 to TRBJ2-7, with TRBD2 as a possible D gene (6 bases). Germline CDR1 SQVTM, CDR2 ANQGSEA. CDR3 size: 12 residues. V lost 6 bases to trimming and J lost 4 bases, with 13 bases between them. The CDR3 here is CSVRTTKYEQYF. In DNA, the CDR3 is TGCAGCGTAAGGACTACGAAATACGAGCAGTACTTC.

The chain is built from TRBV25-1 and TRBJ2-1; 8 nucleotides match TRBD1. From germline, CDR1 is MGHDK and CDR2 SYGVNS. V trimming: 3 bases; J trimming: 7 bases; junction bases outside the gene matches: 5. The CDR3 has 14 residues. This chain's CDR3 is CASSEAGGVNEQFF. The CDR3 DNA is TGTGCCAGCAGTGAGGCAGGGGGCGTGAATGAGCAGTTCTTC.

The chain links TRBV27 to TRBJ1-2, with TRBD1 matching 10 bases. Germline loops: CDR1 MNHEY, CDR2 SMNVEV (reference sequence). This CDR3 has 13 amino acids. V was clipped by 6 bases and J by 4 bases; unmatched bases: 2. CDR3 amino acids: CASSRDRGYGYTF. The CDR3 DNA sequence: TGTGCCAGCAGCCGGGACAGGGGCTATGGCTACACCTTC.

This clone appeared a few times. The chain links TRBV2 to TRBJ2-1, with TRBD2 matching 9 bases. Germline CDR1 reads SNHLY; CDR2 reads FYNNEI. J was trimmed by 3 bases and V by 10 bases; bases with no gene match: 4. The CDR3 has 13 amino acids. DNA of the CDR3: TGTGCCACAGGACTAGCGATCTACAATGAGCAGTTCTTC. Translation gives CATGLAIYNEQFF.

DNA of the CDR3: TGTGCCAGCAGTGTAGATCCAAAGGCTAGCTATGGCTACACCTTC. Its protein is CASSVDPKASYGYTF. This chain uses TRBV6-6 with TRBJ1-2; D unclear. V lost 5 bases and J 4 bases, leaving 17 bases between the germline ends. CDR1 is MNHNY and CDR2 is SVGAGI in the germline V gene (reference sequence). This CDR3 contains 15 residues.

The rearrangement joins TRBV29-1 to TRBJ2-2, with unresolved D. V was trimmed by 3 bases and J by 1 base, leaving 15 bases between them. Germline V CDR1 and CDR2: SQVTM, ANQGSEA. The CDR3 sequence is 16 residues long. The CDR3 sequence is CSVDRFDILNTGELFF. As DNA, the CDR3 is TGCAGCGTTGACCGCTTTGACATCCTGAACACCGGGGAGCTGTTTTTT.

The CDR3 DNA reads as TGCGCCAGCAGCCTTGAGGGCAGCAATCAGCCCCAGCATTTT. Translation gives CASSLEGSNQPQHF. The V and J genes are TRBV4-1 and TRBJ1-5, with D uncertain. Trimming left V 4 bases short and J 1 base short, with 8 bases between. In germline, CDR1 is MGHRA, CDR2 YSYEKL. CDR3 length equals 14 residues.

The chain links TRBV15 to TRBJ2-3; 8 bases are a match to TRBD2. The CDR3 extends over 19 amino acids. Trimming removed 3 bases from V and 0 bases from J; junction bases left unmatched: 14. Germline V gene sequence: CDR1 LNHNV, CDR2 YYDKDF (reference sequence). The CDR3 sequence: CATSRAPKVSGSSTDTQYF. The DNA for the CDR3 is TGTGCCACCAGCAGGGCCCCTAAGGTGAGCGGGAGTAGCACAGATACGCAGTATTTT.

This chain connects TRBV15 to TRBJ2-5; D not certain. Germline loops: CDR1 LNHNV, CDR2 YYDKDF (reference sequence). V lost 0 bases, J lost 1 base, and 6 bases lay in between. The CDR3 covers 14 residues. This chain's CDR3 is CATSRDYAQETQYF. CDR3 coding DNA: TGTGCCACCAGCAGAGATTACGCCCAAGAGACCCAGTACTTC.

V and J are TRBV29-1 and TRBJ1-1; TRBD1 agrees at 7 bases. The CDR3 extends over 16 amino acids. V lost 3 bases, J lost 5 bases, and 15 bases stayed unmatched. CDR1 is SQVTM, CDR2 ANQGSEA, per germline. CDR3 in DNA: TGCAGCGTTGATGGACGGCAGGGGGTCCGTTATACTGAAGCTTTCTTT. Protein product: CSVDGRQGVRYTEAFF.

V and J are TRBV5-1 and TRBJ2-6; D not certain. The ends were cut back, 1 base at V and 2 bases at J, with 7 bases in the middle. This CDR3 is 15 amino acids long. The V gene's germline CDR1 is SGHRS and CDR2 YFSETQ. The CDR3: CASSLFLAGANVLTF. DNA of the CDR3: TGCGCCAGCAGCTTGTTCCTAGCTGGGGCCAACGTCCTGACTTTC.

The rearrangement uses TRBV29-1 and TRBJ2-3; no clear D gene. Trimming took off 3 bases at V and 5 bases at J, with 12 bases between the two ends. The CDR3 loop spans 13 amino acids. Germline assignment: CDR1 SQVTM and CDR2 ANQGSEA. The CDR3 loop is CSVEHRVQDTQYF. The CDR3 DNA reads as TGCAGCGTTGAGCACCGAGTGCAAGATACGCAGTATTTT.